Each of the 27 T cell receptor beta chains below was sequenced from the same sample in a study of response to subunit inactivated influenza vaccine (dated by TCRdb to between 2018 and 2020). The receptor library was made with RT-PCR. The data were produced on an Illumina HiSeq 2500. TCRdb applied fastp at Q25 and MiXCR to the public reads, then kept only in-frame beta chains. Entries are consolidated by CDR3 protein sequence, retaining the most common genes and DNA. The sample has about 650,000 distinct CDR3 sequences on record, less than 15% of them singletons. The leading ten clones occupy approximately 7.6% of the sample. The sequencing used PBMCs from blood, collected roughly 2 weeks before vaccination. The receptor set was obtained from a man aged 45-65 years who received an inactivated influenza vaccine. Donor details come from another sample of the same person, matched by shared clones.

The CDR3 nucleotides are TGCGCCAGCAGCCAAGAAGCCCCAAGGGGTCCCTACGAGCAGTACTTC. This translates into CASSQEAPRGPYEQYF. This chain joins TRBV4-1 and TRBJ2-7, with D perhaps matching TRBD1 (5 bases). The CDR3 loop spans 16 amino acids. V was cut by 0 bases and J by 2 bases, with 14 bases left in between. Per the germline V gene, CDR1 is MGHRA and CDR2 is YSYEKL.

The chain combines TRBV12-3 or TRBV12-4 with TRBJ1-4, with TRBD1 matching over 7 bases. This CDR3 spans 16 amino acids. The junction had 14 bases not matched to a gene; V was cut back by 5 bases and J by 8 bases. The CDR3 coding sequence is TGTGCCAGCAGTCGTCAGGGTACAGGGGTGGAAGAAAAACTGTTTTTT. Residues: CASSRQGTGVEEKLFF.

There are a few counts of this clonotype. The chain has TRBV4-2 and TRBJ2-7, with 9 positions matching TRBD1. CDR3 length: 18 amino acids. The V gene end was trimmed by 0 bases and the J gene end by 1 base; junction bases not matched to a gene: 10. In germline, CDR1 is LGHNA, CDR2 YNFKEQ. The DNA for the CDR3 is TGTGCCAGCAGCCAAGAGGGCGCGGGACAGGGCCCTTCCTACGAGCAGTACTTC. Translated: CASSQEGAGQGPSYEQYF.

The rearrangement joins TRBV5-1 to TRBJ2-1, with 8 bases that match TRBD1. In germline, CDR1 is SGHRS, CDR2 YFSETQ. J lost 5 bases, V lost 4 bases, and 8 bases had no gene match. The CDR3 sequence is 15 residues long. The CDR3 DNA reads TGCGCCAGCAGCCTAAACCCGGGACAGGACAATGAGCAGTTCTTC. As protein: CASSLNPGQDNEQFF.

This clonotype came up a few times. The chain joins TRBV12-3 or TRBV12-4 to TRBJ1-2; TRBD1 is a possible D gene (5 bases). Trimming removed 6 bases from V and 5 bases from J, with 13 bases in between. The CDR3 length is 13 residues. CDR3 bases: TGTGCCAGCAGAGGGGTGGGGGAGTATGGCTACACCTTC. Translation gives CASRGVGEYGYTF.

This clonotype was observed a handful of times. The chain has TRBV6-1 and TRBJ2-6; a weak D match, TRBD1 (6 bases). The V end was cut by 6 bases, the J end by 4 bases, with 10 bases between. This CDR3 spans 14 amino acids. Germline V lookup: CDR1 MNHNS, CDR2 SASEGT. The CDR3 reads CASRQGYGANVLTF. The CDR3 nucleotides read TGTGCCAGCAGACAGGGTTACGGGGCCAACGTCCTGACTTTC.

The chain links TRBV27 to TRBJ2-7; TRBD1 is a possible D gene (6 bases). Germline V CDR1 and CDR2: MNHEY, SMNVEV (reference sequence). The V gene lost 5 bases and the J gene lost 3 bases, with 14 bases spanning the gap. This CDR3 has 14 amino acids. For the CDR3, the DNA is TGTGCCAGCAGTATACAGGGTTCCCTCTACGAGCAGTACTTC. It yields the protein CASSIQGSLYEQYF.

The sample holds a few counts of this clonotype. The CDR3 spells CASSSIEGRGSPLHF. CDR3 DNA sequence: TGTGCCAGCAGCTCCATAGAGGGTAGGGGCTCACCCCTCCACTTT. This rearrangement joins TRBV11-2 to TRBJ1-6; maybe TRBD1 (5 bases). Trimming cost V 4 bases and J 10 bases, with 17 bases left between them. This CDR3 comprises 15 residues. Germline CDR1 is SGHAT and CDR2 is FQNNGV.

The chain combines TRBV5-1 with TRBJ2-2, with D tentatively TRBD1 (6 bases). The CDR3 consists of 15 residues. With 0 bases removed from V and 6 bases from J, the gap between germline ends came to 12 bases. Germline assignment: CDR1 SGHRS and CDR2 YFSETQ. CDR3 nucleotides: TGCGCCAGCAGCTTGGCCCCACAGGGTCCCGGGGAGCTGTTTTTT. It encodes CASSLAPQGPGELFF.

Only a few counts were recorded for this clonotype. The rearrangement links TRBV29-1 to TRBJ1-1, with TRBD1 matching over 7 bases. This CDR3 spans 13 amino acids. The V segment lost 5 bases and the J segment 1 base; nucleotides outside the gene matches: 4. Germline-derived CDR1 and CDR2 are SQVTM and ANQGSEA. The CDR3 protein is CSVMRQGNTEAFF. The DNA of the CDR3 is TGCAGCGTTATGAGACAGGGGAACACTGAAGCTTTCTTT.

This clonotype was seen only a few times. This chain links TRBV6-2 or TRBV6-3 with TRBJ2-1, with TRBD2 matching over 10 bases. Trimming took 6 bases from V and 2 from J; bases not matched to a gene: 4. CDR1 is MNHEY and CDR2 is SVGEGT in the germline V gene. The CDR3 is made up of 15 amino acids. In DNA, the CDR3 is TGTGCCAGCAGCAGGGGGACTAGCGCCTACAATGAGCAGTTCTTC. Translated: CASSRGTSAYNEQFF.

Many counts were recorded for this clonotype. CDR3 sequence reads: CSVAPGGSTDTQYF. The CDR3, as DNA: TGCAGCGTAGCCCCCGGGGGAAGCACAGATACGCAGTATTTT. The chain recombines TRBV29-1 with TRBJ2-3; possibly TRBD2 for D (6 bases). The germline CDR1 and CDR2 sequences are SQVTM and ANQGSEA. The CDR3 is made up of 14 amino acids. V was pared by 6 bases and J by 0 bases, with 13 bases between.

This clonotype has ten or more counts. The rearrangement uses TRBV2 and TRBJ2-7; D remains ambiguous. V was shortened by 4 bases and J by 3 bases, with 10 bases between the two germline ends. Germline V gene data show CDR1 as SNHLY and CDR2 as FYNNEI. The CDR3 extends over 13 amino acids. CDR3 nucleotides: TGTGCCAGCAGTGGGACCGCCGGCTACGAGCAGTACTTC. This sequence encodes CASSGTAGYEQYF.

This clonotype appeared many times. This could be a read error, since a much larger clone is one nucleotide away. This sequence joins TRBV28 and TRBJ2-7; TRBD2 agrees at 10 bases. Losses at the gene ends were 3 bases for V and 2 bases for J; bases not matched to a gene: 1. The CDR3 has 14 residues. Germline loops: CDR1 MDHEN, CDR2 SYDVKM. The CDR3 spells CASSFLAGAYEQYF. The CDR3 DNA is TGTGCCAGCAGTTTCCTAGCGGGAGCCTACGAGCAGTACTTC.

The genes are TRBV4-1 and TRBJ2-2, with 7 bases identical to TRBD1. V was clipped by 5 bases and J by 6 bases; unmatched bases: 6. This CDR3 comprises 14 residues. Germline CDR1 reads MGHRA; CDR2 reads YSYEKL. The CDR3, as DNA: TGCGCCAGCAGCTTTACAGGGGAACCCGGGGAGCTGTTTTTT. Protein sequence: CASSFTGEPGELFF.

In this sample, this clonotype turned up a few times. The chain combines TRBV4-3 with TRBJ2-7; 14 nucleotides align to TRBD2. Per germline, CDR1 LGHNA and CDR2 YSLEER. V lost 2 bases to trimming and J lost 4 bases; unmatched junction nucleotides: 13. The CDR3 length is 19 residues. Written as DNA, the CDR3 is TGCGCCAGCAGCCAACAGAATACCGGGACTAGCGGGAGTATATACGAGCAGTACTTC. Residues: CASSQQNTGTSGSIYEQYF.

The chain links TRBV5-4 to TRBJ2-3; 9 nucleotides match TRBD2. V shed 7 bases, J shed 5 bases, and the junction held 11 bases outside the gene matches. Looked up from germline, CDR1 is SGHNT and CDR2 is YYREEE (reference sequence). This CDR3 region has 15 residues. CDR3 region: CASSGGGAVIDTQYF. The CDR3 DNA sequence: TGTGCCAGCTCCGGCGGGGGGGCTGTAATAGATACGCAGTATTTT.

This clonotype was detected a few times. The chain recombines TRBV27 with TRBJ2-7, with TRBD2 matching 10 bases. The CDR3 length is 15 residues. Germline CDR1 reads MNHEY; CDR2 reads SMNVEV (reference sequence). The V and J ends lost 7 bases and 0 bases, in that order; junction bases with no gene match: 6. The CDR3 region has the DNA TGTGCCAGCACCAAACTAGCGGGGCTCTCCTACGAGCAGTACTTC. It translates to CASTKLAGLSYEQYF.

The chain combines TRBV18 with TRBJ2-7; tentatively, D is TRBD2 (6 bases). The CDR3 totals 14 residues. From germline, CDR1 is KGHSH and CDR2 LQKENI. Trimming removed 3 bases from V and 6 bases from J, with 15 bases in between. The CDR3 loop is CASSPRTRGAEQYF. The CDR3 bases are TGTGCCAGCTCACCCCGGACCCGCGGGGCCGAGCAGTACTTC.

This clonotype was recorded many times. The gene calls are TRBV12-3 or TRBV12-4 and TRBJ1-3; 7 positions match TRBD1. This CDR3 comprises 17 residues. V gave up 8 bases and J gave up 4 bases; unmatched junction bases: 17. CDR3 sequence: CASQKIKTGNAGNTIYF. CDR3 nucleotides: TGTGCCAGCCAAAAAATAAAGACAGGGAACGCCGGAAACACCATATATTTT.

This clonotype has a handful of counts. The rearrangement uses TRBV29-1 and TRBJ1-1; D perhaps matches TRBD1 (5 bases). V was trimmed by 4 bases and J by 8 bases, leaving 8 bases between them. Per the germline V gene, CDR1 is SQVTM and CDR2 is ANQGSEA. The CDR3 spans 10 residues. CDR3 region: CSVGQIEAFF. As DNA, the CDR3 is TGCAGCGTTGGACAGATAGAAGCTTTCTTT.

DNA of the CDR3: TGTGCCAGCAGCCAGGCCATGTGGGTTGGCACTGAAGCTTTCTTT. This translates into CASSQAMWVGTEAFF. This chain links TRBV4-2 with TRBJ1-1, with D uncertain. V lost 3 bases to trimming and J lost 4 bases, with 15 bases between them. There are 15 residues in the CDR3. Looked up from germline, CDR1 is LGHNA and CDR2 is YNFKEQ.

V usage is TRBV4-2 and J usage is TRBJ2-7; TRBD2 aligns across 9 bases. The CDR3 runs to 15 residues. Trimming at V came to 4 bases and at J to 6 bases, leaving 10 bases not matched to a gene. In germline, CDR1 is LGHNA, CDR2 YNFKEQ. CDR3 DNA: TGTGCCAGCAGCCCCCGAGGTAGCGGGGGACTCGAGCAGTACTTC. Translated, it gives CASSPRGSGGLEQYF.

The chain uses TRBV19 and TRBJ2-2, with D possibly TRBD2 on 6 matching bases. CDR1 and CDR2 from the germline V gene are LNHDA and SQIVND (reference sequence). Trimming stripped 6 bases from V and 7 bases from J, with 6 bases between. This CDR3 is built from 11 residues. The CDR3 region is CASRRGGELFF. CDR3 nucleotide sequence: TGTGCCAGTAGGCGGGGCGGGGAGCTGTTTTTT.

J is TRBJ2-2 and V is TRBV6-2 or TRBV6-3; either TRBD1 or TRBD2 may supply D (6 bases each). The CDR3 spans 15 residues. Trimming cost V 5 bases and J 5 bases, with 15 bases left between them. Germline V gene lookup returns CDR1 MNHEY and CDR2 SVGEGT. The CDR3 region is CASSEGGLKTGELFF. DNA for the CDR3: TGTGCCAGCAGTGAGGGGGGCCTCAAAACCGGGGAGCTGTTTTTT.

This chain connects TRBV28 to TRBJ1-5; D call uncertain. V shed 3 bases and J shed 4 bases, with 13 bases lying between them. Per germline, CDR1 MDHEN and CDR2 SYDVKM. CDR3 length: 15 residues. The CDR3, as DNA: TGTGCCAGCAGTTTGGGCCGTAACGGGAATCAGCCCCAGCATTTT. Its translation is CASSLGRNGNQPQHF.

This rearrangement joins TRBV6-2 or TRBV6-3 to TRBJ2-1, with unresolved D. The V end lost 5 bases, the J end lost 4 bases, and 18 bases lay between the germline ends. This CDR3 comprises 16 residues. Germline-derived CDR1 and CDR2 are MNHEY and SVGEGT. The CDR3 sequence is CASSPFDEALYNEQFF. Written as DNA, the CDR3 is TGTGCCAGCAGTCCATTTGATGAAGCCTTATACAATGAGCAGTTCTTC.